This T cell receptor (beta chain) was observed in a study of T-cell memory formation after mild COVID-19. Overall study: Largely, the TCR clusters proved donor specific.

Employing constant-segment primers, 5'RACE generated TCR alpha and TCR beta cDNA libraries bearing sample barcodes and UMIs. TCRdb reprocessed the 5' RACE reads with MiXCR, giving one entry per CDR3 protein. The profile covers fewer than 60,000 distinct CDR3 sequences, with 28% appearing a single time and roughly 44% taken by the ten largest. Worth noting for this clonotype: Its antigen is as yet unknown. The junction departs from germline at one end; a sequencing error may be responsible.

Study-wide findings and caveats: The appearance of some responding clones in pre-infection memory suggested that cross-reactive memory joined.

The sample was PBMCs or a T cell subset sorted from them (not recorded which). This receptor was identified in a man in his late teens or twenties who had mild COVID-19 (a few samples of this study predate the infection). Cell type and time point are not known.

In nucleotides, the CDR3 is TGCTCCAGCAGCAGATATACGACCAATGAGCAGTTCTTC. The encoded protein is CSSSRYTTNEQFF. The gene calls are TRBV4-3 and TRBJ2-1; D unresolved. Germline lookup yields CDR1 LGHNA and CDR2 YSLEER. CDR3 length: 13 residues.